The text below deals with one T cell receptor beta chain. This entry belongs to a study of CD8 T cells in Susac syndrome. Background on the study: When blood was collected, patients with Susac syndrome were therapy-naive, were taking corticosteroids, or were receiving intravenous immunoglobulin alone.

Reverse transcription of roughly 0.5 to 1 ug RNA was carried out with random hexamers. TCRdb fed the immunoSEQ multiplex PCR reads into MiXCR, producing one record per CDR3 protein. Of about 120,000 distinct CDR3 sequences in the sample, around 94% were seen once. V lost 2 bases and J lost 4, with 13 bases in between. The CDR3 loop spans 15 amino acids. Material: CD8+ T cells from PBMCs. The chain links TRBV12-3 or TRBV12-4 to TRBJ2-3; no definite D call. The origin of this receptor is a human donor with Susac syndrome. The chain's CDR3 is CASSLPGPTADTQYF. As DNA, the CDR3 is TGTGCCAGCAGTTTACCGGGCCCAACGGCAGATACGCAGTATTTT.